What follows are 21 T cell receptor beta chains derived from one specimen sequenced in a study of response to subunit inactivated influenza vaccine. A single record per CDR3 protein comes from TCRdb applying MiXCR to the RT-PCR reads. The sample has about 480,000 distinct CDR3 sequences; about 25% are singletons. The input for sequencing was CD4+ T cells sorted from PBMCs, taken 4 to 6 days after vaccination. The receptor set was obtained from a middle-aged man who received an inactivated influenza vaccine.

This clonotype was picked up a small number of times. The V and J genes are TRBV18 and TRBJ2-1; the match to TRBD2 covers 8 bases. Germline trimming cut 8 bases from V and 4 bases from J; bases unmatched to any gene: 10. The CDR3 covers 15 residues. Germline CDR1 KGHSH, CDR2 LQKENI. In DNA, the CDR3 is TGTGCCAGCAGCCCCGGACTAGCCGATTACAATGAGCAGTTCTTC. Its protein product is CASSPGLADYNEQFF.

This chain links TRBV12-3 or TRBV12-4 with TRBJ2-5, with D uncertain. The CDR3 extends over 14 amino acids. Between the trimmed V and J ends, which lost 3 bases and 3 bases, there was a span of 11 bases. The CDR3 sequence: CASSLAGAEETQYF. DNA for the CDR3: TGTGCCAGCAGTTTGGCAGGCGCTGAAGAGACCCAGTACTTC.

This clonotype was seen only a few times. This chain links TRBV12-3 or TRBV12-4 with TRBJ1-1; 8 nucleotides line up with TRBD1. V dropped 7 bases and J dropped 2; count of bases not matched to a gene: 9. The CDR3 extends over 15 amino acids. This chain's CDR3 is CASTHWTGLNTEAFF. In DNA form, the CDR3 reads TGTGCCAGCACCCACTGGACAGGGCTTAACACTGAAGCTTTCTTT.

This clonotype appeared a few times. The rearrangement uses TRBV5-1 and TRBJ2-5; 7 bases are a match to TRBD1. The CDR3 extends over 16 amino acids. J was trimmed by 5 bases and V by 4 bases; bases with no gene match: 14. Per the germline V gene, CDR1 is SGHRS and CDR2 is YFSETQ. CDR3 DNA: TGCGCCAGCAGCCCGGGGACGACAGGGCAGGGGGAGACCCAGTACTTC. This translates into CASSPGTTGQGETQYF.

Only a few counts were recorded for this clonotype. As DNA, the CDR3 is TGTGCCAGCAGCTTTGCCGCAGGGTACAGAGAGACCCAGTACTTC. Protein sequence: CASSFAAGYRETQYF. V is TRBV7-8 and J is TRBJ2-5, with a possible D match to TRBD1 (5 bases). This CDR3 spans 15 amino acids. Deletions cut 3 bases from V and 4 bases from J, with 15 bases between. Germline CDR1 and CDR2: SGHVS and FQNEAQ. The variable domain in full, with the rest retrieved from reference TRBV7-8 and TRBJ2-5, is GAGVSQSPRYKVAKRGQDVALRCDPISGHVSLFWYQQALGQGPEFLTYFQNEAQLDKSGLPSDRFFAERPEGSVSTLKIQRTQQEDSAVYLCASSFAAGYRETQYFGPGTRLLVL.

This chain joins TRBV5-1 and TRBJ2-1; 10 positions match TRBD2. The germline gives CDR1 SGHRS, CDR2 YFSETQ. With 4 bases clipped from V and 8 bases from J, the junction kept 9 bases outside the gene matches. There are 15 residues in the CDR3. The DNA of the CDR3 is TGCGCCAGCAGCCCAGTAACTAGCGGGAATTATGAGCAGTTCTTC. Translating it yields CASSPVTSGNYEQFF.

The chain links TRBV4-3 to TRBJ2-1; no definite D call. CDR3 length equals 15 residues. The germline CDR1 and CDR2 sequences are LGHNA and YSLEER. Between the trimmed V and J ends, which lost 4 bases and 3 bases, there was a span of 13 bases. CDR3 protein: CASSPSLSNYNEQFF. DNA for the CDR3: TGCGCCAGCAGCCCCTCCCTAAGCAACTACAATGAGCAGTTCTTC.

This clonotype has a handful of counts. In DNA, the CDR3 is TGCGCCAGCAGCCAAGAATTGGCTGGAGAGCAGTTCTTC. Translating it yields CASSQELAGEQFF. This chain links TRBV4-3 with TRBJ2-1; D remains unclear. There are 13 residues in the CDR3. Germline assignment: CDR1 LGHNA and CDR2 YSLEER. V lost 0 bases to trimming and J lost 10 bases, with 10 bases between them.

This clonotype was counted ten times or more. J is TRBJ1-6 and V is TRBV27, with D maybe TRBD1 (5 bases). V was clipped by 6 bases and J by 13 bases, with 16 bases between them. The length of the CDR3 is 13 residues. Looked up from germline, CDR1 is MNHEY and CDR2 is SMNVEV (reference sequence). This chain's CDR3 is CASRRDLRAPLHF. The CDR3 DNA sequence: TGTGCCAGCAGGCGGGACCTCCGTGCCCCCCTCCACTTT.

The chain couples TRBV12-3 or TRBV12-4 to TRBJ2-5, with unresolved D. V was trimmed by 9 bases and J by 3 bases, leaving 20 bases between them. This CDR3 comprises 15 residues. In nucleotides, the CDR3 is TGTGCCAGTGGTTTAGCTTTGGGCCCTAAAGAGACCCAGTACTTC. Its translation: CASGLALGPKETQYF.

The chain carries TRBV6-2 or TRBV6-3 and TRBJ2-1, with D possibly matching TRBD1 (6 bases). In germline, CDR1 is MNHEY, CDR2 SVGEGT. Trimming pared 5 bases from V and 8 bases from J, leaving 13 bases between. CDR3 size: 13 residues. CDR3 in DNA: TGTGCCAGCAGTGACAACAGGGTCTATGAGCAGTTCTTC. This translates into CASSDNRVYEQFF.

The J gene is TRBJ1-1, the V gene TRBV18; D uncertain. V was pared by 2 bases and J by 0 bases, with 10 bases between. CDR3 size: 15 residues. Germline V gives CDR1 KGHSH, CDR2 LQKENI. The CDR3 sequence: CASSPTGGLNTEAFF. DNA for the CDR3: TGTGCCAGCTCACCAACCGGCGGGTTGAACACTGAAGCTTTCTTT.

This clonotype has more than one count but fewer than ten. V gene TRBV7-2 combines with J gene TRBJ2-2; D is perhaps TRBD2 (6 bases). The germline CDR1 and CDR2 sequences are SGHTA and FQGNSA. The V end lost 6 bases, the J end lost 5 bases, and 16 bases lay between the germline ends. This CDR3 region has 15 residues. The CDR3 coding sequence is TGTGCCAGCAGGCTGGAGGGGATTGGTACCGGGGAGCTGTTTTTT. Amino acids: CASRLEGIGTGELFF.

The V gene is TRBV9, the J gene TRBJ2-1, with a possible D match to TRBD2 (6 bases). There are 15 residues in the CDR3. Trimming shortened V by 3 bases and J by 4 bases, and 14 bases separated the two germline ends. CDR1 SGDLS and CDR2 YYNGEE come from the germline V gene. The CDR3 DNA reads as TGTGCCAGCAGCGGCGGCCGGGGGTCGTACAATGAGCAGTTCTTC. Translation gives CASSGGRGSYNEQFF.

The V gene is TRBV18, the J gene TRBJ2-1; 13 bases map to TRBD2. CDR3 length equals 16 residues. V lost 0 bases, J lost 6 bases, and 2 bases stayed unmatched. CDR1 and CDR2 from the germline V gene are KGHSH and LQKENI. The CDR3 reads CASSPPGLAGSNEQFF. The CDR3 DNA reads as TGTGCCAGCTCACCACCGGGACTAGCGGGAAGCAATGAGCAGTTCTTC.

This clonotype was observed at least ten times. The chain couples TRBV12-3 or TRBV12-4 to TRBJ2-1, with 8 bases identical to TRBD1. Unmatched junction bases numbered 16, after V lost 6 bases and J lost 6 bases. This CDR3 comprises 17 residues. The CDR3 here is CASSDRGKVPIRNEQFF. The CDR3 DNA reads as TGTGCCAGCAGCGACAGGGGAAAGGTCCCAATCCGCAATGAGCAGTTCTTC.

In its sample, this clonotype was seen many times. V gene TRBV5-6 combines with J gene TRBJ1-5; D possibly corresponds to TRBD1 (5 bases). The CDR3 spans 14 residues. Germline lookup yields CDR1 SGHDT and CDR2 YYEEEE. V was shortened by 3 bases and J by 3 bases, with 10 bases between the two germline ends. The CDR3 spells CASSSKTDNQPQHF. The DNA of the CDR3 is TGTGCCAGCAGCTCTAAGACAGACAATCAGCCCCAGCATTTT.

This rearrangement joins TRBV3-1 to TRBJ1-5, with 7 nucleotides matching TRBD1. V shed 1 base, J shed 3 bases, and the junction held 6 bases outside the gene matches. Germline loops: CDR1 LGHDT, CDR2 YNNKEL (reference sequence). CDR3 length: 16 residues. CDR3 region: CASSQGGQSFNQPQHF. The CDR3 DNA is TGTGCCAGCAGCCAAGGGGGACAGTCTTTCAATCAGCCCCAGCATTTT.

V is TRBV20-1 and J is TRBJ2-2; D call uncertain. The V end lost 0 bases, the J end lost 5 bases, and 7 bases lay between the germline ends. From germline, CDR1 is DFQATT and CDR2 SNEGSKA (reference sequence). The CDR3 is made up of 13 amino acids. CDR3 nucleotides: TGCAGTGCTAGAGATTGGTTGACCGGGGAGCTGTTTTTT. It codes for CSARDWLTGELFF.

This clonotype was found a few times. The chain links TRBV7-9 to TRBJ2-5; either TRBD1 or TRBD2 may supply D (5 bases each). Trimming took off 5 bases at V and 5 bases at J, with 21 bases between the two ends. The germline CDR1 and CDR2 sequences are SEHNR and FQNEAQ (reference sequence). The CDR3 length is 16 residues. For the CDR3, the DNA is TGTGCCAGCAGCGAAATTAGATGGGGGACCACGGAGACCCAGTACTTC. This translates into CASSEIRWGTTETQYF.

This clonotype occurred a few times. The chain combines TRBV7-9 with TRBJ1-4; 9 bases align to TRBD1. Per germline, CDR1 SEHNR and CDR2 FQNEAQ (reference sequence). The CDR3 extends over 16 amino acids. After removal of 3 bases from V and 0 bases from J, the junction contained 2 bases not matched to a gene. CDR3 DNA sequence: TGTGCCAGCAGCTTGGGACAGGGTGCAACTAATGAAAAACTGTTTTTT. It translates to CASSLGQGATNEKLFF.